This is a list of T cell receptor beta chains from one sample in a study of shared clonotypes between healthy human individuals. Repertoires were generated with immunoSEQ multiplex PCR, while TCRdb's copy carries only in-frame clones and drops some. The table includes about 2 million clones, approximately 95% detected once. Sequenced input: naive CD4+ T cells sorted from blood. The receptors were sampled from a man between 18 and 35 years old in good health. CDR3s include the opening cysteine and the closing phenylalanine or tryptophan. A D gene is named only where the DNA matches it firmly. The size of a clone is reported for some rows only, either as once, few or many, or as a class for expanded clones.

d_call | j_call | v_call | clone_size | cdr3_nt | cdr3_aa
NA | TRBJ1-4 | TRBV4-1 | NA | TGCGCCAGCAGCCAATTCGGGGTGGGGGAAAAACTGTTTTTT | CASSQFGVGEKLFF
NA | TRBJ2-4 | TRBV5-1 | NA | TGCGCCAGCAGCCCTCGAGAAGTGCTAGCCAAAAACATTCAGTACTTC | CASSPREVLAKNIQYF
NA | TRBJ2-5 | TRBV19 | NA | TGTGCCAGTAGTATCCGAGGGGTTCATGAGACCCAGTACTTC | CASSIRGVHETQYF
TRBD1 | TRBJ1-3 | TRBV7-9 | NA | TGTGCCAGCACCCGGGACAGGCCAGGCACCATATATTTT | CASTRDRPGTIYF
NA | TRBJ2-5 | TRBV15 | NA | TGTGCCTTAAGCGGGACAGCCGAAGAGACCCAGTACTTC | CALSGTAEETQYF
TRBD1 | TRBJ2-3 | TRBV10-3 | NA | TGTGCCATCAGTTCCTCCGGGACAGGGCGCACAGATACGCAGTATTTT | CAISSSGTGRTDTQYF
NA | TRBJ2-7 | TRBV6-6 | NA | TGTGCCAGCAGTTACTACGGGGCAGGCTACGAGCAGTACTTC | CASSYYGAGYEQYF
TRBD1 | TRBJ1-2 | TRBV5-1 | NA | TGCGCCAGCAGTAGGGCGGGACAGGGATTCTATGGCTACACCTTC | CASSRAGQGFYGYTF
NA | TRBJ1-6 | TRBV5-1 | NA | TGCGCCAGCAGCTTGGCCCTTAGTAGTTCACCCCTCCACTTT | CASSLALSSSPLHF
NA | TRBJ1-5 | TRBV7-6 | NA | TGTGCCAGCAGCTTAGGGGCTAGCAATCAGCCCCAGCATTTT | CASSLGASNQPQHF
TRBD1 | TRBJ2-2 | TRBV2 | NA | TGTGCCAGCCGGAAGGGGGCGTTCACCGGGGAGCTGTTTTTT | CASRKGAFTGELFF
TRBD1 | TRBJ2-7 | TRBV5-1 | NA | TGCGCCAGCACGCGGACAGGATCCTACGAGCAGTACTTC | CASTRTGSYEQYF
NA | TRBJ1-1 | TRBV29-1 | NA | TGCAGCGTTAGGGAAAGGGCCCAATCGGACACTGAAGCTTTCTTT | CSVRERAQSDTEAFF
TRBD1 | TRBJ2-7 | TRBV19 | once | TGTGCCAGTAAAGGGACAGGGTCCGCTTCCTACGAGCAGTACTTC | CASKGTGSASYEQYF
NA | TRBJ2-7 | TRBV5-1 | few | TGCGCCAGCAGCTTGGAAGGGGGCGAGCAGTACTTC | CASSLEGGEQYF
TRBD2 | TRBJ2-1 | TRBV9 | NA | TGTGCCAGCAGCGTAGGGCCCTCGGGGGGGCTTCACAATGAGCAGTTCTTC | CASSVGPSGGLHNEQFF
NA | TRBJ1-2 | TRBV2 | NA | TGTGCCAGCAGTGAGTCCAGCTATGGCTACACCTTC | CASSESSYGYTF
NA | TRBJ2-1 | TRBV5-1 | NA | TGCGCCAGCAGCTTGGGGCAGATTAACTACAATGAGCAGTTCTTC | CASSLGQINYNEQFF
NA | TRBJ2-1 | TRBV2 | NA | TGTGCCAGCAAACCCGGGACGGACCACAATGAGCAGTTCTTC | CASKPGTDHNEQFF
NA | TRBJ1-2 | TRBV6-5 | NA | TGTGCCAGCAGTTACTATCTGGGGTCCTATGGCTACACCTTC | CASSYYLGSYGYTF
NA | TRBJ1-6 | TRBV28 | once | TGTGCCACCTCCAGCGGCACGTTGGGTAATTCACCCCTCCACTTT | CATSSGTLGNSPLHF
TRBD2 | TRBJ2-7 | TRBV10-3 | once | TGTGCCATCAGTGGTCCGAGGACTAGCTACGAGCAGTACTTC | CAISGPRTSYEQYF
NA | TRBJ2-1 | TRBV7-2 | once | TGTGCCAGCAGCTTGTTCCCCGGCGGCAGGGATGAGCAGTTCTTC | CASSLFPGGRDEQFF
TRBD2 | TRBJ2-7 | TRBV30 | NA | TGTGCCCCGAGAAGGACTAGCGGATCCTTCTCCTACGAGCAGTACTTC | CAPRRTSGSFSYEQYF
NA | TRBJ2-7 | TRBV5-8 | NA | TGTGCCAGCAAGCCCGGGGCTCCTGCCTACGAGCAGTACTTC | CASKPGAPAYEQYF
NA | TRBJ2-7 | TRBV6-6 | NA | TGTGCCAGCAGTCCCGGGGGCCTGACCTACGAGCAGTACTTC | CASSPGGLTYEQYF
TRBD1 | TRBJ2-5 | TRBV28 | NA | TGTGCCAGCACCAGGGGGCGCGAAGAGACCCAGTACTTC | CASTRGREETQYF
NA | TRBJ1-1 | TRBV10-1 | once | TGCGCCAGCAGCCAAAAGCCCAGGAGAGGGGCTTTCTTT | CASSQKPRRGAFF
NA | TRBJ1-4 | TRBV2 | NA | TGTGCCAGCAATCGGATCCAGGGCTCCAATGCCCTGTTTTTT | CASNRIQGSNALFF
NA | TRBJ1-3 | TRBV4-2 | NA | TGTGCCAGCAGGGCAGAGGGGAAAGCTGGAAACACCATATATTTT | CASRAEGKAGNTIYF
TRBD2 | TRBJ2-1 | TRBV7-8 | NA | TGTGCCAGCAGCTTGGACTCTAGCGGGAGAATCTACGAGCAGTTCTTC | CASSLDSSGRIYEQFF
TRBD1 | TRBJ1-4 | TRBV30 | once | TGTGCCTGGGACCAGGGCAGGGGGACTAATGAAAAACTGTTTTTT | CAWDQGRGTNEKLFF
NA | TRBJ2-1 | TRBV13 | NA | TGTGCCAGCAGCTATAACACAGGGAACATCTACAATGAGCAGTTCTTC | CASSYNTGNIYNEQFF
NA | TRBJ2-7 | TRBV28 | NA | TGTGCCAGCAGTTTAACGAAGTCTTACGAGCAGTACTTC | CASSLTKSYEQYF
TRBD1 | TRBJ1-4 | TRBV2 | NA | TGTGCCAGCACCGGACAGGGGGCAACTAATGAAAAACTGTTTTTT | CASTGQGATNEKLFF
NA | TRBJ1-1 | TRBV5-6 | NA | TGTGCCAGCAGCTTGCTCGGAGGCCCCCCTGAAGCTTTCTTT | CASSLLGGPPEAFF
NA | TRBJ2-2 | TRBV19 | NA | TGTGCCAGTAGTATGAAGGGGTTCGGGGAGCTGTTTTTT | CASSMKGFGELFF
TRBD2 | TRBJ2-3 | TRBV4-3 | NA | TGCGCCAGCAGCCCTCTTGGACTAGCGAGCACAGATACGCAGTATTTT | CASSPLGLASTDTQYF
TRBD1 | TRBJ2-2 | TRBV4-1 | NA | TGCGCCAGCGGATTCGGGACAGGGAAAACCCCCTACGAGCTGTTTTTT | CASGFGTGKTPYELFF
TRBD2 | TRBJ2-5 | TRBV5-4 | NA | TGTGCCAGCAGCAACGGACTAGCGGGAAGAGAGACCCAGTACTTC | CASSNGLAGRETQYF
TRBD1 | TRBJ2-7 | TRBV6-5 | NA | TGTGCCAGCAGTAGAACAGGGGCAGGGGAGCAGTACTTC | CASSRTGAGEQYF
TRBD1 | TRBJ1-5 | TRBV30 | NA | TGTGCCTGGACGGGACAGGGGAATCAGCCCCAGCATTTT | CAWTGQGNQPQHF
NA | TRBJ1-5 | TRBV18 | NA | TGTGCCAGCTCACCGGCCGGGGGCAATCAGCCCCAGCATTTT | CASSPAGGNQPQHF
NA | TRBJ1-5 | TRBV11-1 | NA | TGTGCCAGCAGCTTAAGTTGTTGTGGTCAGCCCCAGCATTTT | CASSLSCCGQPQHF
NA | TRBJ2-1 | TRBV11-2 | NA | TGTGCCAGCAGCGCGGGGAGCTCCTACAATGAGCAGTTCTTC | CASSAGSSYNEQFF
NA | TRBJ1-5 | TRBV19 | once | TGTGCCAGTAGTGAGCATAGGATCAATCAGCCCCAGCATTTT | CASSEHRINQPQHF
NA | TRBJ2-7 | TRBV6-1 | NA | TGTGCCAGCAGTGTCGGGATTTCCTACGAGCAGTACTTC | CASSVGISYEQYF
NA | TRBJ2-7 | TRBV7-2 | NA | TGTGCCAGCAGCTTAGTAGGCACCTACGAGCAGTACTTC | CASSLVGTYEQYF
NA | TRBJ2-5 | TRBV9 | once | TGTGCCAGCAGCGTAGACTGGGGAACTAGGGCCCAGTACTTC | CASSVDWGTRAQYF
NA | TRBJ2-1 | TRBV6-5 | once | TGTGCCAGCAGTTACGGACGAGGTGGGTTTGAGCAGTTCTTC | CASSYGRGGFEQFF